This paragraph reports one T cell receptor beta chain. Its target is not known. A read error may account for a junction end that differs from germline. The source of the sample is a study of cytotoxic CD8 clonotypes in ibrutinib-treated CLL. About the research overall: Across the patients, some ten were relapsed/refractory, 15 treatment-naive and approximately 18 IGHV unmutated.

Some clones are missing from TCRdb's copy, which holds only in-frame ones; the method was immunoSEQ multiplex PCR. The table has 100,000 to 150,000 clones, approximately 83% seen once; the top ten hold about 2.1%. CDR3 size: 14 residues. Per germline, CDR1 PRHDT and CDR2 FYEKMQ (reference sequence). Findings of the study overall: Under treatment, the uncommon public clonotypes either contracted or remained stable. Clonality (at baseline) was higher than in age-matched healthy donors and tracked circulating CD8+ T-cell counts. Elevated clonality accompanied ibrutinib response, with a return toward baseline values at progression.

The TCR comes from a human donor with chronic lymphocytic leukemia. The sample was PBMCs, taken after 24 months of ibrutinib treatment. V usage is TRBV13 and J usage is TRBJ1-2; no clear D gene. CDR3 sequence (DNA): TGTGCCAGCAGCTTGCGGACCGACATATCGGCGGGTGCCTTC. Residues: CASSLRTDISAGAF.